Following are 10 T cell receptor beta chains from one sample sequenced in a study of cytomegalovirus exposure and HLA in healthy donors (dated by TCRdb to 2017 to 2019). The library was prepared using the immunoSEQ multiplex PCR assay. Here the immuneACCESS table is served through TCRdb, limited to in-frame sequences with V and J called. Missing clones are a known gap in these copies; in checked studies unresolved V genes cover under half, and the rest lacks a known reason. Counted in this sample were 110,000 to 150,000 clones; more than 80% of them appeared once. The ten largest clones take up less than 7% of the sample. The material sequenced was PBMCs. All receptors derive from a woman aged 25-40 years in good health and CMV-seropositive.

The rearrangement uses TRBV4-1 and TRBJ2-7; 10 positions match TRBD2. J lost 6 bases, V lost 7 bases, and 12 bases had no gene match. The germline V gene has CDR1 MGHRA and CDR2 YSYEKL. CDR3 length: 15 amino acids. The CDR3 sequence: CASKGLAGVMGEQYF. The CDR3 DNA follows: TGCGCCAGCAAGGGCCTAGCGGGAGTAATGGGCGAGCAGTACTTC.

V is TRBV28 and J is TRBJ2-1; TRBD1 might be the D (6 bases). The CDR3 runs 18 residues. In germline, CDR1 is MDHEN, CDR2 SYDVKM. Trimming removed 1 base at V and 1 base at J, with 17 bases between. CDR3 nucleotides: TGTGCCAGCAGTTTATTGGGAACAGGGATTCAATCCTACAATGAGCAGTTCTTC. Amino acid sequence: CASSLLGTGIQSYNEQFF.

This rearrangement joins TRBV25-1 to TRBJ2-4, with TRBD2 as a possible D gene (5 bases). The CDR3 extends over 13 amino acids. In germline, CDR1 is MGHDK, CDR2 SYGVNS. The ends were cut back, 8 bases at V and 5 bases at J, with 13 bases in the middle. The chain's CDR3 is CASFPIGENIQYF. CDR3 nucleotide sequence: TGTGCCAGCTTCCCCATCGGGGAAAACATTCAGTACTTC.

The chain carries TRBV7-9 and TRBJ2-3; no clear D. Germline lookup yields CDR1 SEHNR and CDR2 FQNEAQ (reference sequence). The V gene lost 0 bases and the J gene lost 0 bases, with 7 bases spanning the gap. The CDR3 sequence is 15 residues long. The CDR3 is CASSLAGVSTDTQYF. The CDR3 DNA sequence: TGTGCCAGCAGCTTAGCGGGCGTTAGCACAGATACGCAGTATTTT.

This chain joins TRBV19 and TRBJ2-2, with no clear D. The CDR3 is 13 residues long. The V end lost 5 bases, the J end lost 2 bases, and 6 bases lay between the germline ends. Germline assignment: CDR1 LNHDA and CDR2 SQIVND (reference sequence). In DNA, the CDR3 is TGTGCCAGTAGTGATAGAAACACCGGGGAGCTGTTTTTT. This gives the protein CASSDRNTGELFF.

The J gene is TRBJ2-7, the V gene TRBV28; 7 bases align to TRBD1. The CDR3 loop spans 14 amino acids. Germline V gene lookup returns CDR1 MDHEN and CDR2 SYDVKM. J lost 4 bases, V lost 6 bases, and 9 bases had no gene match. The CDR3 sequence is CASSSPGQLYEQYF. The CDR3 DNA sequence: TGTGCCAGCAGCTCCCCGGGACAGCTATACGAGCAGTACTTC.

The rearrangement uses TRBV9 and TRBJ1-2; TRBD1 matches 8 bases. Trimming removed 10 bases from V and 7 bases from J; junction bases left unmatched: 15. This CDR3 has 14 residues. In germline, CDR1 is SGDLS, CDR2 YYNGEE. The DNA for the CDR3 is TGTGCCTCAGCAGCACAGGGGGGTTTAAGTGGCTACACCTTC. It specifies CASAAQGGLSGYTF.

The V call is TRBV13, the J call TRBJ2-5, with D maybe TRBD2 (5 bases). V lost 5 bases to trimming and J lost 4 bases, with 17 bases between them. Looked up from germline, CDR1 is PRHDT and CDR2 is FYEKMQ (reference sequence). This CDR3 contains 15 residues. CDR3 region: CASSPRAEGTETQYF. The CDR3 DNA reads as TGTGCCAGCAGCCCCCGGGCCGAGGGCACAGAGACCCAGTACTTC.

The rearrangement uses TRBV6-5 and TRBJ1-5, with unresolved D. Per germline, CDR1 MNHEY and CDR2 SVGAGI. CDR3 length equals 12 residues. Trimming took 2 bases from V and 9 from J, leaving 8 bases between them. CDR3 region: CASSYPGGPQHF. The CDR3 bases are TGTGCCAGCAGTTACCCCGGTGGGCCCCAGCATTTT.

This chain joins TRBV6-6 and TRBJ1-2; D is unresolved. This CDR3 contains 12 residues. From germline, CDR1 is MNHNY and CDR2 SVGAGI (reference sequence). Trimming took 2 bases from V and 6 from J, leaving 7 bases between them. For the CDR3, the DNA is TGTGCCAGCAGTTACCGAGGGAATGGCTACACCTTC. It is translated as CASSYRGNGYTF.